A single T cell receptor beta chain is shown here with its context. The data were taken from a study of blood T cell repertoires in COVID-19. The overall study: Sample material is recorded as cDNA or gDNA derived from T cells, B-cell-depleted T cells, or PBMCs.

Per the authors' pipeline: Amplification of reference gene primers provided the estimated nucleated cell counts. TCRdb's table, derived via immunoSEQ multiplex PCR, lists solely in-frame clones and lacks some. From that table come the V and J calls and clone size; the DNA was used to work out D and trimming. The sample yields around 150,000 clones, about 83% seen once. The CDR3 loop spans 14 amino acids. CDR1 is LNHDA, CDR2 SQIVND, per germline (reference sequence). Trimming cost V 7 bases and J 2 bases, with 14 bases left between them. The sequenced sample was peripheral blood. The V gene is TRBV19, the J gene TRBJ1-2; a possible D gene is TRBD1 (6 bases). The clonotype was recovered from a middle-aged woman with acute or convalescent COVID-19. This CDR3 is CASTRGAKNYGYTF. The CDR3 nucleotides read TGTGCCAGTACGCGGGGGGCGAAGAACTATGGCTACACCTTC.